The sequence of this T cell receptor beta chain was determined in a study of blood T cell repertoires in COVID-19. Study as a whole: T cells, B-cell-depleted T cells, or PBMCs provided the cDNA or gDNA that served as material.

Study processing details: Amplifying reference gene primers gave estimates of nucleated cell counts. TCRdb's copy holds only in-frame clones and misses some; the assay was immunoSEQ multiplex PCR. V and J calls and clone size are given by that table; D and trimming were obtained from the DNA. The sample shows about 80,000 clones, approximately 88% of them seen only once. From germline, CDR1 is MNHEY and CDR2 SVGEGT. This CDR3 has 20 amino acids. Losses at the gene ends were 4 bases for V and 7 bases for J; bases not matched to a gene: 20. The TCR comes from a woman aged 80 or over with active or convalescent COVID-19. The sequenced sample consisted of peripheral blood. The chain recombines TRBV6-2 or TRBV6-3 with TRBJ1-6, with 9 positions matching TRBD1. The CDR3 reads CASSFPGTGKKEFYNSPLHF. The CDR3 DNA is TGTGCCAGCAGTTTTCCCGGGACAGGGAAGAAGGAGTTTTACAATTCACCCCTCCACTTT.